Below, one T cell receptor (beta chain) is given with its context. Its cognate antigen is unknown. This sample was taken from a study of vaccination effects on CD4 cells after COVID-19. Profiled with immunoSEQ multiplex PCR; TCRdb holds only in-frame clones, not every one. The table includes approximately 30,000 clones, around 70% detected once. CD4+ T cell isolation took place after approximately 11 days of culture. The cohort was immunized with two doses of either the BNT162b2 or mRNA-1273 vaccine. The V gene's germline CDR1 is LGHDT and CDR2 YNNKEL (reference sequence). The V and J ends lost 2 bases and 8 bases, in that order; junction bases with no gene match: 5. This CDR3 contains 15 residues.

The V gene is TRBV3-1 (or the pseudogene TRBV3-2), the J gene TRBJ2-2; 10 nucleotides match TRBD2. The sample in question was CD4+ T cells from PBMCs cultured without peptide, obtained after COVID-19 vaccination. The TCR sequence derives from a human donor who received a COVID-19 vaccine. Written as DNA, the CDR3 is TGTGCCAGCAGCCAACTAGCGGGAGCAGGAGGGGAGCTGTTTTTT. Its protein product is CASSQLAGAGGELFF.